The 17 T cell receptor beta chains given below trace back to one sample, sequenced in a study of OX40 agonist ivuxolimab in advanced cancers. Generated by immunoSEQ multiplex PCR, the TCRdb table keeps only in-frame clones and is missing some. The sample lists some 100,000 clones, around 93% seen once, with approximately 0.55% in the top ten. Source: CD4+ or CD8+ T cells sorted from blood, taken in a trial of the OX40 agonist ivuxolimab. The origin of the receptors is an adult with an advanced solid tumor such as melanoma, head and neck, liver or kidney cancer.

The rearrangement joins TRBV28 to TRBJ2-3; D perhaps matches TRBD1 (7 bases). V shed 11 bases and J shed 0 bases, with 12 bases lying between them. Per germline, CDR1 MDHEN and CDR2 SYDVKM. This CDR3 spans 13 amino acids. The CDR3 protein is CAQGGRSTDTQYF. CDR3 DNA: TGTGCCCAGGGGGGCAGGAGCACAGATACGCAGTATTTT. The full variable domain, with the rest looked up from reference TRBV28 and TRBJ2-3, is DVKVTQSSRYLVKRTGEKVFLECVQDMDHENMFWYRQDPGLGLRLIYFSYDVKMKEKGDIPEGYSVSREKKERFSLILESASTNQTSMYLCAQGGRSTDTQYFGPGTRLTVL.

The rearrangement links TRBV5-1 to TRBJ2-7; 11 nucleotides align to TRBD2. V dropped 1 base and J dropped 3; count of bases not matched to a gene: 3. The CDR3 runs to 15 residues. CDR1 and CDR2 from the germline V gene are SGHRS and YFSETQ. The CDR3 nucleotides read TGCGCCAGCAGCTTGACTAGCGGGAGTTACTACGAGCAGTACTTC. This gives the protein CASSLTSGSYYEQYF.

The CDR3 nucleotides are TGTGCCACTAGCTGGGGAGGCGGGTCGGAGACCCAGTACTTC. Amino acid sequence: CATSWGGGSETQYF. This chain joins TRBV15 and TRBJ2-5, with D possibly matching TRBD2 (6 bases). The CDR3 sequence is 14 residues long. Germline assignment: CDR1 LNHNV and CDR2 YYDKDF (reference sequence). Trimming took off 9 bases at V and 5 bases at J, with 19 bases between the two ends.

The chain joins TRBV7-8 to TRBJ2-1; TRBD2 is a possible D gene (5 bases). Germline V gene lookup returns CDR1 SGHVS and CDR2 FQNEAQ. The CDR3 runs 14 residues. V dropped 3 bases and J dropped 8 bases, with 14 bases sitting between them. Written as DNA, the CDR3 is TGTGCCAGCAGCTTCCCAGGCCGGGAACATGAGCAGTTCTTC. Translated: CASSFPGREHEQFF.

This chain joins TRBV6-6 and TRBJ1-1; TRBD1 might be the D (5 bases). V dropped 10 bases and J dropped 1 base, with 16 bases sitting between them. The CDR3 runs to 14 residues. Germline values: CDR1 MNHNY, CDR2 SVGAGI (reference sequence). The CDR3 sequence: CAMRRRGPNTEAFF. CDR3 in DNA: TGTGCCATGCGGAGGAGGGGCCCGAACACTGAAGCTTTCTTT.

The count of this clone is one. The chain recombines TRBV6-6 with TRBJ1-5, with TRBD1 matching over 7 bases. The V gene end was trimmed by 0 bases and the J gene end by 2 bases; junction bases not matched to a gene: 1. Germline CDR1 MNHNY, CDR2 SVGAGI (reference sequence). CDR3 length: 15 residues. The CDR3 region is CASSYSGGGNQPQHF. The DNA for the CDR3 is TGTGCCAGCAGTTACTCAGGGGGCGGCAATCAGCCCCAGCATTTT.

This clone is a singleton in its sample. The CDR3 DNA is TGCGCCAGCAGCTTACAGGGTAGCGGGAGGTCGGGTGATACGCAGTATTTT. As protein: CASSLQGSGRSGDTQYF. V is TRBV5-1 and J is TRBJ2-3, with TRBD2 identical over 10 bases. The CDR3 loop spans 17 amino acids. Germline V CDR1 and CDR2: SGHRS, YFSETQ. V dropped 2 bases and J dropped 6; count of bases not matched to a gene: 12.

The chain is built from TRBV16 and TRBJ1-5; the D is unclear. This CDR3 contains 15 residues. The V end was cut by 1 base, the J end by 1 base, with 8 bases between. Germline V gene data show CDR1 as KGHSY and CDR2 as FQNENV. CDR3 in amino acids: CASSQLGMSNQPQHF. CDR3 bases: TGTGCCAGCAGCCAATTGGGGATGAGCAATCAGCCCCAGCATTTT.

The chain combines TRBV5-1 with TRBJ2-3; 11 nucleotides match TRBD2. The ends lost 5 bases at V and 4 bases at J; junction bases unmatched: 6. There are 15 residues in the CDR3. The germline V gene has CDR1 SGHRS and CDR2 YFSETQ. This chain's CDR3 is CASSSIAGGSDTQYF. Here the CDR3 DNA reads TGCGCCAGCAGTTCTATAGCGGGAGGGTCAGATACGCAGTATTTT.

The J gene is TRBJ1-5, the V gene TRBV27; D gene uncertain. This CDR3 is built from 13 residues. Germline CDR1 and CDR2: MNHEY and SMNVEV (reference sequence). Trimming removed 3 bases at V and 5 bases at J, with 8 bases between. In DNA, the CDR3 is TGTGCCAGCAGTTTGCGGTTCGATCAGCCCCAGCATTTT. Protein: CASSLRFDQPQHF.

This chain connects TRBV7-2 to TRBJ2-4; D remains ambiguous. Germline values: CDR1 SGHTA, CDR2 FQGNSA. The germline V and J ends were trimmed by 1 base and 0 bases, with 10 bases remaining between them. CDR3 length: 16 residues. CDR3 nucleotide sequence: TGTGCCAGCAGCTTAGACAGTACAGTAGCCAAAAACATTCAGTACTTC. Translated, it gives CASSLDSTVAKNIQYF.

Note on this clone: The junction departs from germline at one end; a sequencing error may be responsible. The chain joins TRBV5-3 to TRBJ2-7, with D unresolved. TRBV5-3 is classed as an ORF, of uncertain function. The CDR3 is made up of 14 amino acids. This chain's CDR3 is CASSLAPRSYEQYF. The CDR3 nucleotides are TGTGCCAGCAGCTTGGCCCCCCGGAGCTACGAGCAGTACTTC.

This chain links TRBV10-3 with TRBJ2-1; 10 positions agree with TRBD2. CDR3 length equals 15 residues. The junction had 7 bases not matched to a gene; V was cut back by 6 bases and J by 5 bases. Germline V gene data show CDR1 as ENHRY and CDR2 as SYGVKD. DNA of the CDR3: TGTGCCATCAGCCGAGCTAGCGGGAGTCACAATGAGCAGTTCTTC. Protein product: CAISRASGSHNEQFF.

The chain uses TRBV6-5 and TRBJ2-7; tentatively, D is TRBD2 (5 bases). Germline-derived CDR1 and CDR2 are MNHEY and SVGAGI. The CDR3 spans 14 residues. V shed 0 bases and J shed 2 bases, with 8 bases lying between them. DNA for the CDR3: TGTGCCAGCAGTTACTCGGACTCCCCCTACGAGCAGTACTTC. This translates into CASSYSDSPYEQYF.

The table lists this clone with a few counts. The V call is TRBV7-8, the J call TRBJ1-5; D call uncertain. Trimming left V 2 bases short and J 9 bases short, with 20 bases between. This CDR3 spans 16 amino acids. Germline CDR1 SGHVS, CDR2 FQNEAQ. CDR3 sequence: CASSLLTRWAEGPQHF. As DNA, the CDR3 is TGTGCCAGCAGCTTATTAACCAGATGGGCGGAGGGGCCCCAGCATTTT.

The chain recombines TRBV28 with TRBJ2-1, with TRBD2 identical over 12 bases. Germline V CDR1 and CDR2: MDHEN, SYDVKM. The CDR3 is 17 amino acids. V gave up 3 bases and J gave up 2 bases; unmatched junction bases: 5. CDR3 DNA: TGTGCCAGCAGTTTCTCCCCTAGCGGGAGGGCCTACAATGAGCAGTTCTTC. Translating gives CASSFSPSGRAYNEQFF.

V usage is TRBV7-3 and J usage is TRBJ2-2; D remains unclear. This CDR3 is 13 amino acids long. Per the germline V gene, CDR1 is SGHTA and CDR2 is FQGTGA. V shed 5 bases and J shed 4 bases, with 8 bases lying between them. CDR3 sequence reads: CASSPTSTGELFF. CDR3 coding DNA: TGTGCCAGCAGCCCTACCTCCACCGGGGAGCTGTTTTTT.